This T cell receptor beta chain was recorded in a study of blood T cell repertoires in COVID-19. Clinical history reported by participants formed the basis on which cohorts were assigned. The recovered donors of Cohort 3 showed two negative PCRs, clearance, or symptom resolution. The CDR3 length is 22 residues. As originally analysed: Using reference gene primer amplification, nucleated cell counts were estimated. The method was immunoSEQ multiplex PCR; TCRdb's version includes in-frame clones alone and lacks a portion of them. V, J and clone size were drawn from that table, and D and trimming were deduced from the DNA. The sample records roughly 370,000 clones, around nine tenths being singletons.

This chain uses TRBV21-1 with TRBJ2-3; the table names TRBD2, a call not compared with the DNA. TRBV21-1 is a pseudogene segment. The sequencing input was PBMCs or T cells enriched from blood (not recorded which). The clonotype originates from a woman aged 45-65 years who had recovered from COVID-19. CDR3 in amino acids: CASSRRPNPQRYGGTDTDTQYF. CDR3 sequence (DNA): TGTGCCAGCAGCCGCCGTCCGAACCCCCAGCGATACGGGGGGACGGACACAGATACGCAGTATTTT.